This TCR beta chain was captured by sequencing in a study of cytomegalovirus exposure and HLA in healthy donors (dated by TCRdb to the late 2010s). Regarding the complete study: An earlier analysis of about 530 of the donors reported 276 Gb of sequence data and 95 million to 130 million unique TCR beta sequences obtained from around 190 million T cells. An early release covering roughly 580 HLA-typed donors comprised about 290 gigabases of sequencing data and tens of millions of unique TCR sequences. Every repertoire in the discovery cohort had been generated on one and the same sequencing platform. Of the approximately 400 genotyped donors, 81% fell in the genetic ancestry cluster associated with self-reported Caucasian donors. HLA typing included class I and class II loci at four-digit resolution. To predict cytomegalovirus infection status, the study brought together high-throughput TCR immunosequencing, statistical association of individual TCRs with disease status, and machine learning. About 5 DR-DQ haplotypes were handled as single units for association and clustering, since linkage in the cohort was strong. Besides the first cohort of approximately 670 subjects, a separate validation cohort made up of some 110 different subjects was used. Donor age, sex, ethnicity and CMV serostatus were compiled together with the repertoire data. In an earlier analysis of roughly 580 of the donors, high-throughput TCR beta sequencing was used to judge whether each TCR beta V gene segment behaved as functional or pseudogenic. The study was designed to test whether signatures of past pathogen exposure could be identified by cataloging public T cell receptors. The study profiled the T cell repertoires of fewer than 850 subjects by immunosequencing and related them to cytomegalovirus serostatus. Among over 350 genotyped donors of the cohort, an average of around 240,000 unique TCR beta nucleotide sequences were sequenced per donor, approximately 20% of them non-productive. The number of typed donors differed by locus: about 629-630 for A, B, C, DRB1 and DQB1; some 540 for DQA1; some 590 for DPA1; and around 470 for DPB1. In a later genetic analysis, genome-wide SNP genotypes for about 65% of the roughly 670 donors were used, and that subset was treated as a discovery cohort. A later analysis re-examined previously published TCR beta repertoires from about 700 donors and added high-resolution HLA genotyping to investigate patterns of TCR occurrence. In the later analysis, no new phenotypic data were used to find candidate immune exposures; instead, reliance was placed on TCR beta sequences and their occurrence across donors.

The receptor library was made with the immunoSEQ multiplex PCR assay. For the multiplex PCR, a mixture combining 60 forward primers for TCR Vbeta segments and 13 reverse primers for TCR Jbeta segments was used. A multiplex PCR assay on genomic DNA amplified the CDR3 region of rearranged TCR beta genes. Amplified TCR beta libraries were sequenced as 87-base-pair reads on the Illumina HiSeq System. The authors processed their data as follows. Across the 500 to 750 repertoires, a later analysis counted 60 million to 90 million unique TCR beta chains, 9.5 million to 13 million of which were shared by at least two donors. A nearest-neighbor algorithm error-corrected the raw reads and collapsed the reads into unique sequences, merging closely related sequences to remove PCR and sequencing errors. CDR3 sequences were aligned to IMGT reference sequences to assign V, D and J gene segments. Each retained sequence needed at least a six-nucleotide match to both a V gene segment and a J gene segment. Rearrangements were classified as productive when the CDR3 lacked stop codons and remained in frame with V and J, and all other rearrangements were classified as non-productive. CDR3 was defined according to IMGT convention as the region running from the second conserved V-encoded cysteine to the conserved J-encoded phenylalanine. The earlier analysis of more than 450 of the donors excluded sequences that lacked an unambiguous match to a single V gene segment. In an earlier analysis of approximately 590 of the donors, V segments were called functional above 56.7% productive rearrangements and were called segregating when the between-donor standard deviation exceeded 5%. A statistical classification framework was developed to diagnose cytomegalovirus status using the catalog of TCR beta chain sequences. V and J gene assignment, in a later analysis, came from comparing TCR nucleotide sequences with IMGT/GENE-DB human TR gene sequences. Using the TCRdist pipeline, a later analysis assigned CDR3 sequences along with most-parsimonious VDJ recombination scenarios. In a later analysis, each TCR beta chain was defined by its CDR3 amino acid sequence together with its V-gene family, and reads lacking a unique V-gene family were excluded. A later analysis removed nearly 600 highly shared, low-generation-probability nucleotide sequences to deal with suspected cross-contamination and a sequencing artifact. A later analysis calculated a clonal expansion index for each public chain from normalized within-repertoire ranks of inferred template counts. A later analysis computed generation probabilities with a VDJ recombination model fitted to out-of-frame rearrangements, and checked the results against IGoR. In a later analysis, TCR-TCR, TCR-HLA and TCR-CMV co-occurrence was scored with hypergeometric tests, and a repertoire-size bias correction was applied to TCR pairs. False discovery rates were estimated in a later analysis by permuting HLA or CMV assignments 20 times. In a later analysis, co-occurring TCRs were grouped using DBSCAN, and TCRdist sequence similarity was added for clustering within HLA-allele-positive subsets. Co-occurrence clustering excluded repertoires with fewer than 30,000 or more than 120,000 public chains, plus five with anomalous nucleotide sharing. Not all clones reach the TCRdb copy of this immuneACCESS table, which keeps in-frame sequences only. Checked studies attribute under half of the gap to unresolved V genes and leave the rest unexplained. Clone size and the V and J calls come from that table; the DNA yielded D and trimming. This sample has about 200,000 clones in its table, and about 83% of those were observed once. The ten top clones hold roughly 16% of the sample.

Points on this clone: This receptor's antigen is unknown. No much larger clone is present one base from it, and per-base qualities are unavailable.

The cohort comprised 666 healthy bone marrow donors. Cohort members were all nominally healthy when sampled, although unrecorded immune exposures were likely present. The donor was CMV seronegative and was included in the group of 352 seronegative cohort members. A peripheral blood sample was collected from each donor, and TCR beta sequencing was performed on peripheral blood mononuclear cells. Genomic DNA was extracted from the blood cell samples with the Qiagen DNeasy Blood Extraction Kit. Summary of the overall study and its limitations: CMV serostatus was the only immune exposure information available for the cohort. Presence/absence analyses assumed roughly uniform sequencing depth across donors, an assumption that may not hold. In the study, about 150 TCR beta chains were listed as associated with cytomegalovirus. Because some donors lacked HLA typing at each locus, the association tests relied only on the typed subset. When HLA alleles, especially DR and DQ, strongly co-occurred, TCR associations were difficult to assign to individual alleles. In a later analysis, HLA-associated TCR beta chains showed more clonal expansion and lower generation probabilities than non-associated chains that were equally common. A later analysis found that TCR association rates varied across HLA loci, with DRB1 alleles showing the most associated TCRs and HLA-C alleles the fewest. Only TCR beta chains were sequenced in this cohort, and the absence of alpha or paired-chain data limited detectable features. It was suggested by the authors that the approach could potentially be generalized to other disease states and immunological phenotypes. In both the original and validation cohorts, the classifier was reported to diagnose cytomegalovirus status with high specificity and sensitivity. According to a later analysis, parvovirus B19, influenza, CMV and Epstein-Barr virus appeared linked to several top co-occurrence clusters. In vitro tests confirmed that a few of the cytomegalovirus-associated TCR beta chains recognize cytomegalovirus antigens. A further reported finding was that TCR beta sequences accurately predicted the HLA-A and HLA-B alleles for most subjects in the first cohort. Linkage disequilibrium might explain the correlated functional status among segregating V segments, but an unknown experimental factor could not be excluded. In an earlier analysis of around 600 of the donors, most TCR beta V segments were observed in productive rearrangements about 87% or about 30% of the time, broadly matching IMGT annotations. Most CMV-associated TCR beta chains appeared to be HLA-restricted in a later analysis, and the HLA associations seemed to be driven largely by CMV exposure. In a later genetic analysis, a missense DCLRE1C variant was associated with V-gene and J-gene trimming of TCR beta chains, and the association was replicated in an independent cohort. Because counts were too low, about 18 rarely observed V segments, including chromosome 9 orphons, were left out of the earlier analysis of 500 to 750 of the donors. A group of highly shared sequence variants was considered likely to be a technical artifact of the sequencing pipeline. Some IMGT-functional V segments, including TRBV6-2 and TRBV6-3, could not be told apart with the 87-base-pair reads, so those segments were excluded. In a later genetic analysis, fewer N-insertions in productive TCRs were reported among donors in an Asian-associated ancestry cluster than the approximately 670-donor mean. At a false discovery rate of 0.05, a later analysis linked 16,951 TCR beta sequences to specific HLA alleles. Across donors, most TCR sequences were observed very rarely, whereas some public TCRs were present in many individuals.

The germline V gene (reference sequence) supplies CDR1 MNHEY and CDR2 SMNVEV. The CDR3 covers 14 residues, taking in both the cysteine and the phenylalanine. Only the CDR3 part of the read is kept: 42 bases, read in frame from the first base. The germline V end is reduced by 3 bases and the J end by 9 bases; junction bases left unmatched: 1. Material for sequencing was PBMCs. Recombination connected TRBV27 to TRBJ2-1, and 14 bases in between align with TRBD2. The receptor's source is a middle-aged man in good health and CMV-seronegative. Here is the DNA: TGTGCCAGCAGTTTTGGGACTAGCGGGGGTGAGCAGTTCTTC. The encoded protein is CASSFGTSGGEQFF.